This T cell receptor (beta chain) is from a study of OX40 agonist ivuxolimab in advanced cancers. Study-wide background: Ivuxolimab was administered intravenously to patients at 0.01 to 10 mg/kg every 2 weeks.

The protocol was immunoSEQ multiplex PCR, while the TCRdb copy is restricted to in-frame clones and leaves out a portion. The table records fewer than 120,000 clones, over 85% of them present only once. V was clipped by 8 bases and J by 7 bases, with 18 bases between them. CDR1 is MNHEY, CDR2 SMNVEV, per germline (reference sequence). CDR3 size: 14 residues. The material sequenced was CD4+ or CD8+ T cells sorted from blood, taken in a trial of the OX40 agonist ivuxolimab. This receptor was obtained from an adult with an advanced solid tumor such as melanoma, head and neck, liver or kidney cancer. The chain couples TRBV27 to TRBJ2-1; possible D gene TRBD1, 6 bases. CDR3 bases: TGTGCCAGCGGGACACCGGGTTTTTTGAATGAGCAGTTCTTC. Its protein is CASGTPGFLNEQFF.